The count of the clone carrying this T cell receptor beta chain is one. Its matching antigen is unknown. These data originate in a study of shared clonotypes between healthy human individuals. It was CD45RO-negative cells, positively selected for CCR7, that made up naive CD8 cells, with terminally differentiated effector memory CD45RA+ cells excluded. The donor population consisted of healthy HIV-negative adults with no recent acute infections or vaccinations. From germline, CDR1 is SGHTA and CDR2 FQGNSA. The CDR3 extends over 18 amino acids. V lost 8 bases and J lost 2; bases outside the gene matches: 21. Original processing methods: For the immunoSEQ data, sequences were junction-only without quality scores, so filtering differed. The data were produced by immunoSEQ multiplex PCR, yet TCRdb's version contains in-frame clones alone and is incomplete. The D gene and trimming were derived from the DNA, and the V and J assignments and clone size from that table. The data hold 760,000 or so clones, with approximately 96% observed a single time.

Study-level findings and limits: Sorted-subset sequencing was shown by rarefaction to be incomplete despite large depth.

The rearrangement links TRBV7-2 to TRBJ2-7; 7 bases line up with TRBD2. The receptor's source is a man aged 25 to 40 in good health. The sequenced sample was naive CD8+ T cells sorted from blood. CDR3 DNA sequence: TGTGCCAGCCGCATGACCCGGGGCGCGGCTAGCGGACCCTACGAGCAGTACTTC. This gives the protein CASRMTRGAASGPYEQYF. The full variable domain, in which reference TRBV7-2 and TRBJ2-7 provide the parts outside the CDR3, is GAGVSQSPSNKVTEKGKDVELRCDPISGHTALYWYRQSLGQGLEFLIYFQGNSAPDKSGLPSDRFSAERTGGSVSTLTIQRTQQEDSAVYLCASRMTRGAASGPYEQYFGPGTRLTVT.